These 31 T cell receptor beta chains were all obtained from the same sample, sequenced in a study of T cell responses to AZD1222 COVID-19 vaccine (dated by TCRdb to the early 2020s). Libraries came from the immunoSEQ multiplex PCR assay. TCRdb stores this immuneACCESS table with in-frame sequences only. Part of the clones is absent; in the studies checked, under half of the shortfall reflects unresolved V genes, and no reason is known for the rest. Across this sample there are approximately 100,000 clones, with 85% to 90% seen only once. The biggest ten clones account for less than 3.5% of the sample. The sample's time point label, decoded: baseline before first vaccination. Interpreted using the paper, the treatment or condition label stands for: meningococcal conjugate vaccine given as trial control. The input for sequencing was peripheral blood, taken on day 0 of MenACWY control vaccination. The receptor source for this set is an adult in good health.

The chain couples TRBV7-9 to TRBJ2-7; no firm D call. Trimming stripped 2 bases from V and 2 bases from J, with 10 bases between. The CDR3 totals 14 residues. Germline V CDR1 and CDR2: SEHNR, FQNEAQ (reference sequence). DNA for the CDR3: TGTGCCAGCAGCTTAATTCGGTCCCCCTACGAGCAGTACTTC. Amino acid sequence: CASSLIRSPYEQYF.

This clone has a single count. The same CDR3 is also encoded by other DNA sequences in this sample. The V gene is TRBV12-3 or TRBV12-4, the J gene TRBJ2-1; D not certain. The CDR3 has 11 residues. V lost 3 bases and J 7 bases, leaving 4 bases between the germline ends. DNA for the CDR3: TGTGCCAGCAGTTTTTTAAATGAGCAGTTCTTC. Protein sequence: CASSFLNEQFF.

The rearrangement joins TRBV6-2 or TRBV6-3 to TRBJ2-1; 10 nucleotides align to TRBD2. Looked up from germline, CDR1 is MNHEY and CDR2 is SVGEGT. This CDR3 is built from 16 residues. J lost 3 bases, V lost 2 bases, and 4 bases had no gene match. The CDR3 here is CASSYPSGGLYNEQFF. CDR3 in DNA: TGTGCCAGCAGTTACCCTAGCGGGGGTCTCTACAATGAGCAGTTCTTC.

V usage is TRBV9 and J usage is TRBJ1-1; the D is unclear. CDR1 is SGDLS, CDR2 YYNGEE, per germline. Trimming cost V 4 bases and J 3 bases, with 13 bases left between them. The CDR3 is 14 residues long. The CDR3 loop is CASSTHRADTEAFF. The CDR3 DNA follows: TGTGCCAGCAGCACCCATCGGGCGGACACTGAAGCTTTCTTT.

V is TRBV4-1 and J is TRBJ2-7; 7 bases agree with TRBD1. This CDR3 contains 15 residues. V was pared by 1 base and J by 4 bases, with 7 bases of the junction left unmatched. The germline gives CDR1 MGHRA, CDR2 YSYEKL. CDR3 DNA: TGCGCCAGCAGCCAAGCCGACAGGGTCGAATACGAGCAGTACTTC. This translates into CASSQADRVEYEQYF.

The rearrangement uses TRBV4-3 and TRBJ1-1; D remains unclear. The germline V and J ends were trimmed by 1 base and 1 base, with 7 bases remaining between them. CDR1 and CDR2 from the germline V gene are LGHNA and YSLEER. The length of the CDR3 is 14 residues. The CDR3 DNA follows: TGCGCCAGCAGCCAAGTGAGGAGGAACACTGAAGCTTTCTTT. As protein: CASSQVRRNTEAFF.

The V gene is TRBV4-3, the J gene TRBJ1-5, with unresolved D. CDR3 length equals 13 residues. V lost 3 bases to trimming and J lost 7 bases, with 10 bases between them. Germline V CDR1 and CDR2: LGHNA, YSLEER. The CDR3 DNA sequence: TGCGCCAGCAGCCATTATGACGGCCAGCCCCAGCATTTT. Translation gives CASSHYDGQPQHF.

The V gene is TRBV19, the J gene TRBJ2-1, with TRBD2 matching 10 bases. The CDR3 runs to 14 residues. V lost 1 base and J lost 6; bases outside the gene matches: 0. Germline values: CDR1 LNHDA, CDR2 SQIVND (reference sequence). The CDR3 region has the DNA TGTGCCAGTAGTATAGGACTAGCGGGCAATGAGCAGTTCTTC. Its translation is CASSIGLAGNEQFF. The full variable domain, in which reference TRBV19 and TRBJ2-1 provide the parts outside the CDR3, is DGGITQSPKYLFRKEGQNVTLSCEQNLNHDAMYWYRQDPGQGLRLIYYSQIVNDFQKGDIAEGYSVSREKKESFPLTVTSAQKNPTAFYLCASSIGLAGNEQFFGPGTRLTVL.

V gene TRBV7-8 combines with J gene TRBJ1-1, with TRBD1 matching over 9 bases. CDR1 is SGHVS, CDR2 FQNEAQ, per germline. The CDR3 length is 16 residues. V shed 6 bases, J shed 4 bases, and the junction held 12 bases outside the gene matches. CDR3 DNA sequence: TGTGCCAGCAGTGCTCAAGGACAGGGGATAAGCACTGAAGCTTTCTTT. Translated, it gives CASSAQGQGISTEAFF.

The J gene is TRBJ1-2, the V gene TRBV9; weak D call: TRBD1 (5 bases). The CDR3 spans 11 residues. The germline V and J ends were trimmed by 7 bases and 8 bases, with 12 bases remaining between them. Looked up from germline, CDR1 is SGDLS and CDR2 is YYNGEE. The CDR3 nucleotides read TGTGCCAGCGGGGCGGAAGAAGGCTACACCTTC. Translating it yields CASGAEEGYTF.

This clone was counted once. V usage is TRBV11-3 and J usage is TRBJ1-1, with D unclear. The CDR3 is 14 amino acids. CDR1 is SGHNT, CDR2 YENEEA, per germline. Deletions cut 4 bases from V and 8 bases from J, with 17 bases between. CDR3 loop: CASSSPSMNLEAFF. The CDR3 nucleotides are TGTGCCAGCAGCTCTCCCAGCATGAATCTCGAAGCTTTCTTT.

The V call is TRBV5-4, the J call TRBJ1-1; D unresolved. The CDR3 has 13 amino acids. Germline-derived CDR1 and CDR2 are SGHNT and YYREEE (reference sequence). V was cut by 1 base and J by 1 base, with 5 bases left in between. The CDR3 protein is CASSLQGNTEAFF. DNA of the CDR3: TGTGCCAGCAGCTTGCAAGGGAACACTGAAGCTTTCTTT.

V and J are TRBV7-9 and TRBJ1-2; 8 positions agree with TRBD1. Per the germline V gene, CDR1 is SEHNR and CDR2 is FQNEAQ (reference sequence). The trim removed 1 base at V and 6 bases at J, leaving 4 bases unmatched. The CDR3 has 14 residues. The CDR3 sequence is CASSLVGTGHGYTF. The CDR3 nucleotides are TGTGCCAGCAGCTTAGTGGGGACAGGACATGGCTACACCTTC. Full variable domain (remainder filled in from reference TRBV7-9 and TRBJ1-2): DTGVSQNPRHKITKRGQNVTFRCDPISEHNRLYWYRQTLGQGPEFLTYFQNEAQLEKSRLLSDRFSAERPKGSFSTLEIQRTEQGDSAMYLCASSLVGTGHGYTFGSGTRLTVV.

The chain joins TRBV4-3 to TRBJ2-1; D gene ambiguous. This CDR3 spans 14 amino acids. Trimming removed 0 bases at V and 4 bases at J, with 7 bases between. Germline V gene sequence: CDR1 LGHNA, CDR2 YSLEER. The DNA of the CDR3 is TGCGCCAGCAGCCAAGATCTAGGATACAATGAGCAGTTCTTC. Residues: CASSQDLGYNEQFF.

This sequence joins TRBV6-5 and TRBJ1-4; maybe TRBD1 (6 bases). Germline values: CDR1 MNHEY, CDR2 SVGAGI. Trimming stripped 7 bases from V and 4 bases from J, with 10 bases between. The CDR3 has 13 residues. DNA for the CDR3: TGTGCCAGCACCGGACAGATTAATGAAAAACTGTTTTTT. Amino acids: CASTGQINEKLFF.

This chain connects TRBV18 to TRBJ1-2; 8 bases are a match to TRBD1. The CDR3 totals 14 residues. CDR1 is KGHSH, CDR2 LQKENI, per germline. With V trimmed by 4 bases and J by 2 bases, 3 bases remained unmatched. The CDR3 coding sequence is TGTGCCAGCTCACTCGGGACAGGCAACTATGGCTACACCTTC. Translated, it gives CASSLGTGNYGYTF. The full variable domain, in which reference TRBV18 and TRBJ1-2 provide the parts outside the CDR3, is NAGVMQNPRHLVRRRGQEARLRCSPMKGHSHVYWYRQLPEEGLKFMVYLQKENIIDESGMPKERFSAEFPKEGPSILRIQQVVRGDSAAYFCASSLGTGNYGYTFGSGTRLTVV.

The chain carries TRBV6-5 and TRBJ1-2, with D maybe TRBD1 (5 bases). V was cut by 6 bases and J by 7 bases, with 15 bases left in between. Germline CDR1 is MNHEY and CDR2 is SVGAGI. This CDR3 contains 13 residues. The CDR3 is CASSEQGDGGYTF. The CDR3 DNA sequence: TGTGCCAGCAGCGAGCAGGGTGATGGTGGCTACACCTTC.

The J gene is TRBJ1-5, the V gene TRBV5-1; a weak D match, TRBD1 (5 bases). The CDR3 runs 15 residues. Germline V gene sequence: CDR1 SGHRS, CDR2 YFSETQ. The ends were cut back, 4 bases at V and 5 bases at J, with 16 bases in the middle. CDR3 sequence (DNA): TGCGCCAGCAGCCCCGGGGCAGGCCAGGATCAGCCCCAGCATTTT. Amino acids: CASSPGAGQDQPQHF.

The genes are TRBV29-1 and TRBJ1-2; 8 bases agree with TRBD1. V lost 5 bases and J lost 7; bases outside the gene matches: 3. The CDR3 length is 11 residues. CDR1 and CDR2 (germline): SQVTM, ANQGSEA. This CDR3 reads CSVLQGGGYTF. The CDR3 DNA reads TGCAGCGTTCTACAGGGGGGTGGCTACACCTTC.

In this sample, this clone turned up once. This chain connects TRBV18 to TRBJ1-2, with TRBD1 as a possible D gene (5 bases). Germline V gene lookup returns CDR1 KGHSH and CDR2 LQKENI. V gave up 3 bases and J gave up 8 bases, with 16 bases separating them. This CDR3 has 14 residues. Written as DNA, the CDR3 is TGTGCCAGCTCACCGTCCCGCTCGGGGGAAGGCTACACCTTC. Residues: CASSPSRSGEGYTF.

The count of this clone is one. The chain links TRBV5-1 to TRBJ1-1, with 7 bases fitting TRBD1. The CDR3 sequence is 14 residues long. V was clipped by 0 bases and J by 6 bases; unmatched bases: 5. Per the germline V gene, CDR1 is SGHRS and CDR2 is YFSETQ. The CDR3 spells CASSLGQGFAEAFF. CDR3 sequence (DNA): TGCGCCAGCAGCTTGGGACAGGGTTTCGCTGAAGCTTTCTTT.

The chain links TRBV5-4 to TRBJ2-6; no clear D gene. V was clipped by 0 bases and J by 4 bases, with 14 bases between them. The length of the CDR3 is 17 residues. From germline, CDR1 is SGHNT and CDR2 YYREEE (reference sequence). The CDR3, as DNA: TGTGCCAGCAGCTTGGCCTTGGAAGTATCCGGGGCCAACGTCCTGACTTTC. Translation: CASSLALEVSGANVLTF.

V is TRBV10-3 and J is TRBJ2-1; 12 positions match TRBD2. The V segment lost 6 bases and the J segment 1 base; nucleotides outside the gene matches: 1. From germline, CDR1 is ENHRY and CDR2 SYGVKD. There are 15 residues in the CDR3. Here the CDR3 reads CAIRGTSGSYNEQFF. The CDR3 DNA follows: TGTGCCATCAGGGGGACTAGCGGGTCCTACAATGAGCAGTTCTTC.

The chain has TRBV15 and TRBJ2-3; possibly TRBD1 for D (6 bases). Germline loops: CDR1 LNHNV, CDR2 YYDKDF (reference sequence). The CDR3 runs 13 residues. The V end lost 0 bases, the J end lost 6 bases, and 7 bases lay between the germline ends. This chain's CDR3 is CATSRDQGDTQYF. The CDR3 nucleotides read TGTGCCACCAGCAGAGATCAGGGGGATACGCAGTATTTT.

V usage is TRBV6-5 and J usage is TRBJ2-7, with unresolved D. Germline CDR1 is MNHEY and CDR2 is SVGAGI. The CDR3 is 13 amino acids. Trimming stripped 2 bases from V and 6 bases from J, with 11 bases between. CDR3: CASSYASMSEQYF. CDR3 bases: TGTGCCAGCAGTTACGCCTCCATGTCCGAGCAGTACTTC.

This chain connects TRBV24-1 to TRBJ2-1; D not certain. This CDR3 has 11 residues. CDR1 and CDR2 from the germline V gene are KGHDR and SFDVKD. The ends were cut back, 10 bases at V and 5 bases at J, with 8 bases in the middle. CDR3 nucleotides: TGTGCCACGGAGTCTAACAATGAGCAGTTCTTC. This sequence encodes CATESNNEQFF.

V and J are TRBV7-2 and TRBJ1-5; D is possibly TRBD1 (5 bases). From germline, CDR1 is SGHTA and CDR2 FQGNSA. This CDR3 has 16 residues. Trimming took 5 bases from V and 4 from J, leaving 18 bases between them. The CDR3 here is CASSPSWAAGNQPQHF. CDR3 DNA: TGTGCCAGCAGCCCCTCTTGGGCGGCAGGGAATCAGCCCCAGCATTTT. The entire variable domain, with the rest obtained from reference TRBV7-2 and TRBJ1-5, is as follows: GAGVSQSPSNKVTEKGKDVELRCDPISGHTALYWYRQSLGQGLEFLIYFQGNSAPDKSGLPSDRFSAERTGGSVSTLTIQRTQQEDSAVYLCASSPSWAAGNQPQHFGDGTRLSIL.

The chain is built from TRBV3-1 (or the pseudogene TRBV3-2) and TRBJ1-1; TRBD1 might be the D (6 bases). This CDR3 comprises 14 residues. From germline, CDR1 is LGHDT and CDR2 YNNKEL (reference sequence). The V gene lost 6 bases and the J gene lost 6 bases, with 17 bases spanning the gap. The CDR3 DNA is TGTGCCAGCAGGGGAGCAGGGGAAGGCGCTGAAGCTTTCTTT. Amino acids: CASRGAGEGAEAFF.

The chain joins TRBV28 to TRBJ1-2, with 10 bases lining up with TRBD1. Germline lookup yields CDR1 MDHEN and CDR2 SYDVKM. This CDR3 is 16 amino acids long. Trimming cost V 3 bases and J 5 bases; bases outside gene matches: 9. CDR3 nucleotides: TGTGCCAGCAGTTTTAGCGGGACAGGGGTTGTATATGGCTACACCTTC. This sequence encodes CASSFSGTGVVYGYTF.

The chain couples TRBV11-2 to TRBJ2-7; D remains ambiguous. V was shortened by 1 base and J by 3 bases, with 13 bases between the two germline ends. CDR1 and CDR2 from the germline V gene are SGHAT and FQNNGV. The CDR3 consists of 15 residues. CDR3 region: CASSLVTGSNYEQYF. For the CDR3, the DNA is TGTGCCAGCAGCTTAGTCACCGGTTCGAACTACGAGCAGTACTTC.

This chain links TRBV4-2 with TRBJ2-6; D gene ambiguous. This CDR3 contains 16 residues. The V end lost 0 bases, the J end lost 0 bases, and 6 bases lay between the germline ends. Germline loops: CDR1 LGHNA, CDR2 YNFKEQ. The CDR3 region has the DNA TGTGCCAGCAGCCAAGATTGGTACTCTGGGGCCAACGTCCTGACTTTC. This sequence encodes CASSQDWYSGANVLTF.